These 8 T cell receptor beta chains came from one sample sequenced in a study of regulatory T cells in long-lasting Graves disease. Documented time point: persistent/refractory GD, antithyroid drugs over 5 years with positive TRAb. PBMCs were the source of the RNA used for TCR sequencing. Building of the TCR beta libraries involved iRepertoire HTBI primers and Arm-PCR of CDR3 regions. TCRdb used MiXCR to reprocess the multiplex PCR reads, holding one entry per CDR3 protein. The sample shows 350,000 to 450,000 distinct CDR3 sequences, approximately 22% of them seen only once. The starting material was peripheral blood mononuclear cells (PBMCs), obtained when the disease was refractory, from a patient treated with antithyroid drugs. The receptors were gathered from a female donor with Graves disease.

Worth noting for this clonotype: A much larger clone lies a single base off, so this may be a read error. The chain uses TRBV20-1 and TRBJ1-1, with no clear D. This CDR3 is built from 13 residues. The germline V gene has CDR1 DFQATT and CDR2 SNEGSKA (reference sequence). Here the CDR3 DNA reads TGCAGTGCTAGAGATGTCCGGAACACTGGAGCTTTCTTT. As protein: CSARDVRNTGAFF.

The rearrangement joins TRBV27 to TRBJ2-7, with D unresolved. CDR1 is MNHEY, CDR2 SMNVEV, per germline (reference sequence). This CDR3 has 15 amino acids. Trimming stripped 3 bases from V and 2 bases from J, with 14 bases between. For the CDR3, the DNA is TGTGCCAGCAGTTTTCAGGCGGTCCCCCCCTACGAGCAGTACTTC. As protein: CASSFQAVPPYEQYF.

This clonotype was recorded a few times. The rearrangement joins TRBV19 to TRBJ1-2; 8 bases agree with TRBD1. This CDR3 has 13 residues. The V segment lost 6 bases and the J segment 5 bases; nucleotides outside the gene matches: 5. Germline V gene sequence: CDR1 LNHDA, CDR2 SQIVND (reference sequence). CDR3: CASRDRGLYGYTF. The DNA of the CDR3 is TGTGCCAGTAGAGACAGGGGATTATATGGCTACACCTTC. Full variable domain (remainder filled in from reference TRBV19 and TRBJ1-2): DGGITQSPKYLFRKEGQNVTLSCEQNLNHDAMYWYRQDPGQGLRLIYYSQIVNDFQKGDIAEGYSVSREKKESFPLTVTSAQKNPTAFYLCASRDRGLYGYTFGSGTRLTVV.

This clonotype was picked up many times. This rearrangement joins TRBV11-2 to TRBJ1-2, with D tentatively TRBD1 (5 bases). This CDR3 contains 16 residues. In germline, CDR1 is SGHAT, CDR2 FQNNGV. Trimming removed 3 bases at V and 2 bases at J, with 16 bases between. The CDR3 sequence is CASSFGGTQANYGYTF. CDR3 in DNA: TGTGCCAGCAGCTTTGGCGGGACCCAAGCGAACTATGGCTACACCTTC.

In the case of this clonotype: A much larger clone is a single base away; this may be a read error. The chain uses TRBV6-2 or TRBV6-3 and TRBJ2-7; 7 bases align to TRBD2. V shed 6 bases and J 7 bases; nucleotides not matched to a gene: 24. The length of the CDR3 is 18 residues. The germline CDR1 and CDR2 sequences are MNHEY and SVGEGT. The CDR3: CASSNLVLAEPRKREQYF. The CDR3, as DNA: TGTGCCAGCAGCAATCTAGTGCTAGCGGAACCAAGGAAGAGGGAGCAGTACTTC.

The chain has TRBV2 and TRBJ2-2, with 8 bases that match TRBD2. The CDR3 consists of 15 residues. Germline V gene sequence: CDR1 SNHLY, CDR2 FYNNEI. The trim removed 5 bases at V and 7 bases at J, leaving 9 bases unmatched. CDR3 DNA sequence: TGTGCCAGCAGTCCGTTAGCGGGATCGGGCGGGGAGCTGTTTTTT. Protein: CASSPLAGSGGELFF.

There are many counts of this clonotype. The CDR3 coding sequence is TGTGCCAGCAGTTTATGGTCCCGGGAGACCCAGTACTTC. Protein sequence: CASSLWSRETQYF. The chain joins TRBV28 to TRBJ2-5; D is ambiguous. This CDR3 is built from 13 residues. Germline V CDR1 and CDR2: MDHEN, SYDVKM. Trimming took 0 bases from V and 5 from J, leaving 7 bases between them.

The V and J genes are TRBV9 and TRBJ1-6, with D possibly matching TRBD1 (6 bases). CDR1 is SGDLS and CDR2 is YYNGEE in the germline V gene. This CDR3 has 15 residues. Trimming removed 4 bases at V and 10 bases at J, with 18 bases between. Here the CDR3 reads CASSNFQGLQSPLHF. The CDR3 DNA reads as TGTGCCAGCAGCAATTTTCAGGGGTTACAATCACCCCTCCACTTT.